One sample yielded the 16 T cell receptor beta chains listed below, sequenced in a study of somatic mutations in cytotoxic T cells in rheumatoid arthritis. Sequencing was performed with immunoSEQ multiplex PCR; in TCRdb, only in-frame clones are kept and a portion is missing. The sample has some 27,000 clones; roughly 74% are singletons. The sequenced sample consisted of CD8+ T cells sorted from blood. The receptors were sampled from a woman between 18 and 30 years old in good health.

This clone has more than one count but fewer than ten. V and J are TRBV5-1 and TRBJ1-1; no definite D call. Germline V gene lookup returns CDR1 SGHRS and CDR2 YFSETQ. This CDR3 has 14 residues. Trimming removed 6 bases from V and 0 bases from J, with 12 bases in between. CDR3 in amino acids: CASTQRGLNTEAFF. The CDR3 coding sequence is TGCGCCAGCACCCAACGCGGTTTGAACACTGAAGCTTTCTTT.

On this clone: Other DNA variants within this sample encode the same CDR3. This rearrangement joins TRBV6-5 to TRBJ1-2, with a weak D call TRBD1 (5 bases). Germline values: CDR1 MNHEY, CDR2 SVGAGI. V shed 2 bases and J shed 5 bases, with 6 bases lying between them. CDR3 length equals 12 residues. The CDR3 protein is CASSYGGYGYTF. CDR3 nucleotides: TGTGCCAGCAGTTACGGGGGTTATGGCTACACCTTC.

This clone was counted a few times. The chain carries TRBV6-1 and TRBJ2-7; 10 bases line up with TRBD2. V lost 2 bases, J lost 1 base, and 5 bases stayed unmatched. From germline, CDR1 is MNHNS and CDR2 SASEGT. The CDR3 is made up of 16 amino acids. The CDR3: CASSESSGGGSYEQYV. In DNA, the CDR3 is TGTGCCAGCAGTGAATCAAGCGGGGGGGGATCCTACGAGCAGTACGTC.

This clone was found once. J is TRBJ2-5 and V is TRBV2, with unresolved D. The germline V gene encodes CDR1 SNHLY and CDR2 FYNNEI. The CDR3 runs to 11 residues. V was cut by 6 bases and J by 2 bases, with 4 bases left in between. The CDR3 sequence is CASRTQETQYF. For the CDR3, the DNA is TGTGCCAGCAGGACGCAAGAGACCCAGTACTTC.

The CDR3 protein is CSVETGDKNTGELFF. In nucleotides, the CDR3 is TGCAGCGTTGAAACTGGGGACAAGAACACCGGGGAGCTGTTTTTT. The chain employs TRBV29-1 and TRBJ2-2, with D possibly TRBD1 on 6 matching bases. This CDR3 spans 15 amino acids. Trimming removed 2 bases from V and 1 base from J, with 11 bases in between. Per germline, CDR1 SQVTM and CDR2 ANQGSEA.

CDR3 sequence reads: CAIGALETDTQYF. CDR3 DNA: TGTGCCATCGGGGCCTTGGAGACAGATACGCAGTATTTT. The chain is built from TRBV6-6 and TRBJ2-3; D may correspond to TRBD1 or TRBD2 (5 bases each). V lost 10 bases to trimming and J lost 3 bases, with 14 bases between them. Germline-derived CDR1 and CDR2 are MNHNY and SVGAGI (reference sequence). The CDR3 is 13 residues long.

The V gene is TRBV27, the J gene TRBJ2-2; TRBD1 is a possible D gene (6 bases). This CDR3 region has 15 residues. Between the trimmed V and J ends, which lost 5 bases and 4 bases, there was a span of 14 bases. Germline-derived CDR1 and CDR2 are MNHEY and SMNVEV (reference sequence). The CDR3 nucleotides read TGTGCCAGCAGTACCCTGGACAGTCCCACCGGGGAGCTGTTTTTT. This encodes CASSTLDSPTGELFF.

This clone was detected a few times. The chain joins TRBV5-1 to TRBJ1-2; possibly TRBD1 for D (6 bases). The CDR3 sequence is 18 residues long. Looked up from germline, CDR1 is SGHRS and CDR2 is YFSETQ. V was trimmed by 3 bases and J by 5 bases, leaving 26 bases between them. The DNA for the CDR3 is TGCGCCAGCAGCTCAGCGGGGGCCGATGTAGCTACGGCTTATGGCTACACCTTC. Protein sequence: CASSSAGADVATAYGYTF.

This chain joins TRBV28 and TRBJ1-4, with 9 nucleotides matching TRBD1. J gave up 2 bases and V 5 bases, and 9 bases lay outside the gene matches. The CDR3 spans 17 residues. The germline gives CDR1 MDHEN, CDR2 SYDVKM. The chain's CDR3 is CASSLRWDRATNEKLFF. In DNA, the CDR3 is TGTGCCAGCAGTCTCCGATGGGACAGGGCGACTAATGAAAAACTGTTTTTT. Full variable domain (outside the CDR3, taken from reference TRBV28 and TRBJ1-4): DVKVTQSSRYLVKRTGEKVFLECVQDMDHENMFWYRQDPGLGLRLIYFSYDVKMKEKGDIPEGYSVSREKKERFSLILESASTNQTSMYLCASSLRWDRATNEKLFFGSGTQLSVL.

This clone was found once. The chain uses TRBV7-3 and TRBJ2-1, with 7 bases fitting TRBD1. Trimming took 2 bases from V and 0 from J; bases not matched to a gene: 7. Germline CDR1 SGHTA, CDR2 FQGTGA. CDR3 size: 17 residues. CDR3 nucleotide sequence: TGTGCCAGCAGCTTAGGGACAGCCCTGAGCTCCTACAATGAGCAGTTCTTC. Its protein is CASSLGTALSSYNEQFF.

The gene calls are TRBV19 and TRBJ2-7; D remains ambiguous. The CDR3 sequence is 13 residues long. CDR1 and CDR2 (germline): LNHDA, SQIVND (reference sequence). Trimming pared 1 base from V and 2 bases from J, leaving 6 bases between. The CDR3 DNA sequence: TGTGCCAGTAGTATAGGTCTAGCCTACGAGCAGTACTTC. This encodes CASSIGLAYEQYF.

The V gene is TRBV9, the J gene TRBJ1-4; D not certain. This CDR3 region has 14 residues. Germline CDR1 SGDLS, CDR2 YYNGEE. With 5 bases removed from V and 3 bases from J, the gap between germline ends came to 11 bases. The CDR3 nucleotides read TGTGCCAGCAGTACCGGCAGATCTAATGAAAAACTGTTTTTT. Translating it yields CASSTGRSNEKLFF. The whole variable domain, remainder taken from reference TRBV9 and TRBJ1-4, is DSGVTQTPKHLITATGQRVTLRCSPRSGDLSVYWYQQSLDQGLQFLIQYYNGEERAKGNILERFSAQQFPDLHSELNLSSLELGDSALYFCASSTGRSNEKLFFGSGTQLSVL.

The gene calls are TRBV9 and TRBJ1-2, with 10 bases lining up with TRBD1. The V gene end was trimmed by 0 bases and the J gene end by 8 bases; junction bases not matched to a gene: 4. The CDR3 spans 14 residues. Germline V lookup: CDR1 SGDLS, CDR2 YYNGEE. For the CDR3, the DNA is TGTGCCAGCAGCGTAGGGGGGACAGGGGCCGGCTACACCTTC. Its protein is CASSVGGTGAGYTF.

This chain uses TRBV27 with TRBJ2-4; TRBD2 matches 7 bases. Trimming cost V 3 bases and J 5 bases; bases outside gene matches: 7. The CDR3 spans 15 residues. Germline CDR1 MNHEY, CDR2 SMNVEV (reference sequence). The CDR3 DNA reads as TGTGCCAGCAGTTTGTCGGGGAGGGGTGAAAACATTCAGTACTTC. Translated, it gives CASSLSGRGENIQYF.

The chain employs TRBV7-9 and TRBJ1-1; D is ambiguous. The CDR3 contains 14 residues. V was shortened by 3 bases and J by 1 base, with 9 bases between the two germline ends. Germline-derived CDR1 and CDR2 are SEHNR and FQNEAQ (reference sequence). The DNA of the CDR3 is TGTGCCAGCAGCTTGACTGAAGGGAACACTGAAGCTTTCTTT. This encodes CASSLTEGNTEAFF.

The V call is TRBV11-2, the J call TRBJ1-2; no clear D gene. Trimming cost V 5 bases and J 4 bases, with 11 bases left between them. The CDR3 covers 13 residues. Germline V CDR1 and CDR2: SGHAT, FQNNGV. The CDR3 DNA sequence: TGTGCCAGCAGCCAAGGCAACGTCTATGGCTACACCTTC. It codes for CASSQGNVYGYTF.